The T cell receptor beta chain described here comes from a study of shared clonotypes between healthy human individuals. Some clones are missing from TCRdb's copy, which holds only in-frame ones; the method was immunoSEQ multiplex PCR. The table records around 600,000 clones, approximately 95% of them present only once. This CDR3 comprises 14 residues. With V trimmed by 3 bases and J by 4 bases, 4 bases remained unmatched. Per the germline V gene, CDR1 is MNHEY and CDR2 is SMNVEV (reference sequence). A remark on this clone: Other DNA sequences in the same sample also yield this CDR3.

CD45RO-negative, CCR7-positively selected cells formed the naive CD8 fraction, excluding terminally differentiated effector memory CD45RA+ cells. The chain employs TRBV27 and TRBJ2-3, with 7 bases lining up with TRBD2. Sequencing used naive CD8+ T cells sorted from blood. The source is a woman in her twenties or thirties in good health. CDR3 region: CASSFAGAADTQYF. The CDR3 DNA reads TGTGCCAGCAGTTTCGCGGGAGCGGCAGATACGCAGTATTTT.